Below are 28 T cell receptor beta chains sequenced from a single sample in a study of glioma-infiltrating T cells after dendritic cell vaccination. Clones were sequenced by immunoSEQ multiplex PCR, and TCRdb holds only the in-frame ones, with some missing. The sample consists of 75,000 to 100,000 clones, around 80% of them appearing once. The input for sequencing was blood, taken before dendritic cell vaccination. These receptors were obtained from a human donor with glioblastoma.

The rearrangement joins TRBV6-1 to TRBJ2-7; D perhaps matches TRBD1 (6 bases). This CDR3 is built from 14 residues. Deletions cut 7 bases from V and 1 base from J, with 14 bases between. Germline V gene lookup returns CDR1 MNHNS and CDR2 SASEGT. CDR3 in DNA: TGTGCCAGCACCCTTAGGACAGATTCCTACGAGCAGTACTTC. It is translated as CASTLRTDSYEQYF.

The chain carries TRBV10-3 and TRBJ1-1; the match to TRBD1 covers 7 bases. Germline CDR1 ENHRY, CDR2 SYGVKD. This CDR3 contains 14 residues. After removal of 0 bases from V and 4 bases from J, the junction contained 2 bases not matched to a gene. DNA of the CDR3: TGTGCCATCAGTGAGTCGACAGGGACCACTGAAGCTTTCTTT. This encodes CAISESTGTTEAFF.

The gene calls are TRBV6-1 and TRBJ2-3; D is unresolved. Germline CDR1 reads MNHNS; CDR2 reads SASEGT. Trimming took 7 bases from V and 7 from J, leaving 9 bases between them. There are 11 residues in the CDR3. The CDR3 loop reads CASKFGYTQYF. As DNA, the CDR3 is TGTGCCAGCAAATTCGGTTATACGCAGTATTTT.

This chain joins TRBV28 and TRBJ2-3; the match to TRBD2 covers 10 bases. CDR1 is MDHEN and CDR2 is SYDVKM in the germline V gene. This CDR3 is built from 18 residues. The V and J ends lost 4 bases and 1 base, in that order; junction bases with no gene match: 11. The CDR3 is CASSSGGYGTSGTDTQYF. For the CDR3, the DNA is TGTGCCAGCAGTTCGGGGGGCTACGGGACTAGCGGCACAGATACGCAGTATTTT.

This sequence joins TRBV27 and TRBJ1-2; 12 nucleotides agree with TRBD1. Germline V gives CDR1 MNHEY, CDR2 SMNVEV (reference sequence). V dropped 4 bases and J dropped 3; count of bases not matched to a gene: 3. The CDR3 extends over 15 amino acids. This CDR3 is CASSSGQGAYYGYTF. The CDR3 DNA sequence: TGTGCCAGCAGTTCGGGACAGGGGGCGTACTATGGCTACACCTTC.

This chain joins TRBV9 and TRBJ2-2, with 9 positions matching TRBD1. The CDR3 runs to 14 residues. The V gene's germline CDR1 is SGDLS and CDR2 YYNGEE. With 7 bases clipped from V and 2 bases from J, the junction kept 3 bases outside the gene matches. The CDR3 protein is CASRDRENTGELFF. The CDR3 nucleotides are TGTGCCAGCCGGGACAGGGAAAACACCGGGGAGCTGTTTTTT.

The rearrangement uses TRBV4-1 and TRBJ1-1, with D perhaps TRBD1 (6 bases). The germline CDR1 and CDR2 sequences are MGHRA and YSYEKL. V dropped 5 bases and J dropped 3 bases, with 10 bases sitting between them. The CDR3 has 13 residues. This CDR3 is CASSTRQDTEAFF. The CDR3 coding sequence is TGCGCCAGCAGCACCCGACAGGACACTGAAGCTTTCTTT.

Here the CDR3 reads CAWGPPTNEKLFF. CDR3 in DNA: TGTGCCTGGGGCCCCCCAACTAATGAAAAACTGTTTTTT. This chain uses TRBV30 with TRBJ1-4; D not resolved. The CDR3 has 13 residues. CDR1 is GTSNPN and CDR2 is SVGIG in the germline V gene (reference sequence). Trimming shortened V by 5 bases and J by 0 bases, and 7 bases separated the two germline ends.

The chain is built from TRBV10-3 and TRBJ1-4, with D maybe TRBD1 (5 bases). V was cut by 6 bases and J by 5 bases, with 16 bases left in between. From germline, CDR1 is ENHRY and CDR2 SYGVKD. The CDR3 is made up of 15 amino acids. In DNA, the CDR3 is TGTGCCATCAGCCCAGGGCGGGGTCCCAATGAAAAACTGTTTTTT. It is translated as CAISPGRGPNEKLFF.

The chain recombines TRBV19 with TRBJ1-4, with unresolved D. Germline V CDR1 and CDR2: LNHDA, SQIVND (reference sequence). This CDR3 has 15 amino acids. Trimming removed 3 bases from V and 5 bases from J, with 13 bases in between. CDR3 sequence: CASSISGLGNEKLFF. CDR3 DNA sequence: TGTGCCAGTAGTATCTCCGGCCTAGGAAATGAAAAACTGTTTTTT. The whole variable domain, filled in from reference TRBV19 and TRBJ1-4, reads DGGITQSPKYLFRKEGQNVTLSCEQNLNHDAMYWYRQDPGQGLRLIYYSQIVNDFQKGDIAEGYSVSREKKESFPLTVTSAQKNPTAFYLCASSISGLGNEKLFFGSGTQLSVL.

The CDR3 region has the DNA TGTGCCAGCAGTGAGGGCCCGAACACTGAAGCTTTCTTT. Amino acids: CASSEGPNTEAFF. The chain combines TRBV6-1 with TRBJ1-1; D gene uncertain. CDR1 MNHNS and CDR2 SASEGT come from the germline V gene. V lost 3 bases to trimming and J lost 1 base, with 6 bases between them. CDR3 length equals 13 residues.

The chain combines TRBV10-3 with TRBJ2-7, with TRBD1 matching over 7 bases. Germline loops: CDR1 ENHRY, CDR2 SYGVKD. V gave up 6 bases and J gave up 5 bases; unmatched junction bases: 7. The CDR3 totals 13 residues. CDR3 protein: CAISLKQGNEQYF. CDR3 sequence (DNA): TGTGCCATCAGCTTAAAACAGGGGAACGAGCAGTACTTC.

This chain links TRBV5-4 with TRBJ1-2; D might be TRBD1 (6 bases). The CDR3 is 16 amino acids. Germline V gives CDR1 SGHNT, CDR2 YYREEE (reference sequence). Deletions cut 1 base from V and 4 bases from J, with 17 bases between. The CDR3 DNA reads as TGTGCCAGCAGCTTGAAGGGTTCGACAGGCCTCTATGGCTACACCTTC. Translating gives CASSLKGSTGLYGYTF.

The chain combines TRBV30 with TRBJ1-5; D uncertain. V was shortened by 3 bases and J by 7 bases, with 10 bases between the two germline ends. Germline lookup yields CDR1 GTSNPN and CDR2 SVGIG (reference sequence). This CDR3 contains 12 residues. CDR3 bases: TGTGCCTGGAGAGACATGAGCCAGCCCCAGCATTTT. Amino acids: CAWRDMSQPQHF.

The sample holds many counts of this clone. This chain connects TRBV2 to TRBJ2-1; D gene uncertain. Germline V gives CDR1 SNHLY, CDR2 FYNNEI. The CDR3 is made up of 12 amino acids. V was trimmed by 10 bases and J by 8 bases, leaving 15 bases between them. CDR3 sequence: CANLRYNHEQFF. CDR3 DNA: TGTGCCAACCTGAGGTATAACCATGAGCAGTTCTTC.

This chain links TRBV6-5 with TRBJ2-5; TRBD2 matches at 7 bases. Losses at the gene ends were 3 bases for V and 1 base for J; bases not matched to a gene: 5. The CDR3 is made up of 15 amino acids. The V gene's germline CDR1 is MNHEY and CDR2 SVGAGI. CDR3 coding DNA: TGTGCCAGCAGTTATAGCGGGTCAGTCCAAGAGACCCAGTACTTC. Its protein product is CASSYSGSVQETQYF.

V and J are TRBV5-1 and TRBJ1-1; D uncertain. Per the germline V gene, CDR1 is SGHRS and CDR2 is YFSETQ. V lost 3 bases and J 1 base, leaving 10 bases between the germline ends. The CDR3 totals 14 residues. CDR3 DNA sequence: TGCGCCAGCAGCTCTCAGGCTTCGAACACTGAAGCTTTCTTT. This codes for CASSSQASNTEAFF. Full variable domain (remainder filled in from reference TRBV5-1 and TRBJ1-1): KAGVTQTPRYLIKTRGQQVTLSCSPISGHRSVSWYQQTPGQGLQFLFEYFSETQRNKGNFPGRFSGRQFSNSRSEMNVSTLELGDSALYLCASSSQASNTEAFFGQGTRLTVV.

The CDR3 DNA is TGCGCCAGCAGCTCTTGGACAGGGCATGAGCAGTTCTTC. Amino acids: CASSSWTGHEQFF. The V call is TRBV5-1, the J call TRBJ2-1; TRBD1 matches 8 bases. CDR1 and CDR2 (germline): SGHRS, YFSETQ. J was trimmed by 8 bases and V by 3 bases; bases with no gene match: 4. CDR3 length equals 13 residues. The complete variable domain, with remaining parts taken from reference TRBV5-1 and TRBJ2-1, reads KAGVTQTPRYLIKTRGQQVTLSCSPISGHRSVSWYQQTPGQGLQFLFEYFSETQRNKGNFPGRFSGRQFSNSRSEMNVSTLELGDSALYLCASSSWTGHEQFFGPGTRLTVL.

This clone was found a few times. This chain connects TRBV7-9 to TRBJ1-2; D gene ambiguous. Trimming left V 2 bases short and J 4 bases short, with 8 bases between. The CDR3 consists of 13 residues. Looked up from germline, CDR1 is SEHNR and CDR2 is FQNEAQ (reference sequence). The CDR3 nucleotides read TGTGCCAGCAGCTTATTACAGATCTATGGCTACACCTTC. It specifies CASSLLQIYGYTF. The full variable domain, with the rest looked up from reference TRBV7-9 and TRBJ1-2, is DTGVSQNPRHKITKRGQNVTFRCDPISEHNRLYWYRQTLGQGPEFLTYFQNEAQLEKSRLLSDRFSAERPKGSFSTLEIQRTEQGDSAMYLCASSLLQIYGYTFGSGTRLTVV.

The J gene is TRBJ2-7, the V gene TRBV5-1; 7 bases are shared with TRBD1. Germline values: CDR1 SGHRS, CDR2 YFSETQ. This CDR3 spans 17 amino acids. After removal of 3 bases from V and 1 base from J, the junction contained 13 bases not matched to a gene. The CDR3 nucleotides read TGCGCCAGCAGCTCCTCATCCTCAACGACAGGGTCCTACGAGCAGTACTTC. Amino acids: CASSSSSSTTGSYEQYF.

The gene calls are TRBV2 and TRBJ2-5; possible D gene TRBD1, 5 bases. This CDR3 has 14 amino acids. The V end was cut by 2 bases, the J end by 3 bases, with 10 bases between. Germline assignment: CDR1 SNHLY and CDR2 FYNNEI. The CDR3 sequence is CASSEWGREETQYF. The CDR3, as DNA: TGTGCCAGCAGTGAATGGGGCAGGGAAGAGACCCAGTACTTC.

This clone was observed a handful of times. The chain is built from TRBV5-6 and TRBJ2-3; 8 bases fit TRBD1. Germline trimming cut 4 bases from V and 3 bases from J; bases unmatched to any gene: 7. Germline V CDR1 and CDR2: SGHDT, YYEEEE. CDR3 size: 15 residues. The CDR3 bases are TGTGCCAGCAGCCTCAGGACAGGGATAACAGATACGCAGTATTTT. This sequence encodes CASSLRTGITDTQYF.

The chain carries TRBV5-1 and TRBJ2-5, with 7 bases fitting TRBD1. The DNA end is a closer match to TRBJ2-7, so the J assignment may be wrong. The germline gives CDR1 SGHRS, CDR2 YFSETQ. The CDR3 extends over 15 amino acids. The CDR3: CASSLVSGGSYEQYF. Here the CDR3 DNA reads TGCGCCAGCAGCTTGGTGTCAGGGGGCTCCTACGAGCAGTACTTC.

As DNA, the CDR3 is TGCGCCAGCAGCCATACAGGGAGTCCACCCTATACGCAGTATTTT. Protein sequence: CASSHTGSPPYTQYF. The rearrangement joins TRBV4-1 to TRBJ2-3, with D possibly being TRBD1 (6 bases). Trimming left V 3 bases short and J 7 bases short, with 17 bases between. Germline CDR1 MGHRA, CDR2 YSYEKL. This CDR3 has 15 amino acids.

CDR3 amino acids: CASSLGQFNEQFF. As DNA, the CDR3 is TGTGCCAGCAGCCTCGGACAGTTCAATGAGCAGTTCTTC. The chain has TRBV7-9 and TRBJ2-1; tentatively, D is TRBD1 (6 bases). The ends were cut back, 5 bases at V and 6 bases at J, with 11 bases in the middle. CDR1 and CDR2 (germline): SEHNR, FQNEAQ (reference sequence). CDR3 length: 13 residues. The whole variable domain, remainder taken from reference TRBV7-9 and TRBJ2-1, is DTGVSQNPRHKITKRGQNVTFRCDPISEHNRLYWYRQTLGQGPEFLTYFQNEAQLEKSRLLSDRFSAERPKGSFSTLEIQRTEQGDSAMYLCASSLGQFNEQFFGPGTRLTVL.

The chain has TRBV6-5 and TRBJ1-5; no clear D gene. The CDR3 loop spans 13 amino acids. CDR1 MNHEY and CDR2 SVGAGI come from the germline V gene. Trimming cost V 2 bases and J 6 bases, with 8 bases left between them. This CDR3 is CASSYQEGQPQHF. DNA of the CDR3: TGTGCCAGCAGTTACCAGGAAGGTCAGCCCCAGCATTTT.

The rearrangement joins TRBV29-1 to TRBJ2-1; 7 bases are a match to TRBD2. Losses at the gene ends were 5 bases for V and 0 bases for J; bases not matched to a gene: 4. Germline CDR1 is SQVTM and CDR2 is ANQGSEA. The CDR3 spans 14 residues. CDR3: CSVLAASSYNEQFF. CDR3 DNA: TGCAGCGTTCTAGCGGCTAGCTCCTACAATGAGCAGTTCTTC.

The V gene is TRBV28, the J gene TRBJ2-2, with a possible D match to TRBD2 (5 bases). Germline V CDR1 and CDR2: MDHEN, SYDVKM. This CDR3 contains 15 residues. Trimming cost V 5 bases and J 4 bases, with 14 bases left between them. CDR3 bases: TGTGCCAGCAGTCCACTAGGATTCCCCACCGGGGAGCTGTTTTTT. As protein: CASSPLGFPTGELFF. Drawing the rest from reference TRBV28 and TRBJ2-2, the complete variable domain is DVKVTQSSRYLVKRTGEKVFLECVQDMDHENMFWYRQDPGLGLRLIYFSYDVKMKEKGDIPEGYSVSREKKERFSLILESASTNQTSMYLCASSPLGFPTGELFFGEGSRLTVL.